The 5 T cell receptor beta chains in this list originate from one sample, sequenced in a study of T cell responses to AZD1222 COVID-19 vaccine. The table came from immunoSEQ multiplex PCR; TCRdb's copy has only in-frame clones and leaves some out. The sample lists 110,000 to 150,000 clones, 80% to 95% occurring once. The sequences come from peripheral blood, collected on day 0 of AZD1222 vaccination. The receptors were gathered from an adult in good health.

This clone was recorded once. V is TRBV3-1 (or the pseudogene TRBV3-2) and J is TRBJ1-3; unclear D gene. Trimming removed 4 bases from V and 1 base from J, with 11 bases in between. Germline CDR1 reads LGHDT; CDR2 reads YNNKEL (reference sequence). The CDR3 loop spans 15 amino acids. The CDR3 loop is CASSPTKKSGNTIYF. In DNA form, the CDR3 reads TGTGCCAGCAGCCCTACTAAGAAATCTGGAAACACCATATATTTT.

The chain uses TRBV9 and TRBJ2-1; 10 bases align to TRBD2. The CDR3 consists of 16 residues. With 0 bases clipped from V and 5 bases from J, the junction kept 5 bases outside the gene matches. Germline loops: CDR1 SGDLS, CDR2 YYNGEE. Here the CDR3 DNA reads TGTGCCAGCAGCGTAGGTACTAGCGGGATCGACAATGAGCAGTTCTTC. The encoded protein is CASSVGTSGIDNEQFF.

The chain couples TRBV5-1 to TRBJ1-4; D might be TRBD1 (5 bases). CDR1 and CDR2 from the germline V gene are SGHRS and YFSETQ. This CDR3 region has 17 residues. Trimming removed 7 bases from V and 3 bases from J, with 22 bases in between. CDR3 residues: CASGMGTTWGANEKLFF. CDR3 bases: TGCGCCAGCGGGATGGGGACTACTTGGGGTGCTAATGAAAAACTGTTTTTT.

The chain has TRBV19 and TRBJ1-1; D not resolved. Germline loops: CDR1 LNHDA, CDR2 SQIVND (reference sequence). The CDR3 is 13 residues long. V lost 3 bases, J lost 0 bases, and 5 bases lay in between. CDR3 region: CASSMTVNTEAFF. The CDR3 coding sequence is TGTGCCAGTAGTATGACGGTGAACACTGAAGCTTTCTTT.

The rearrangement joins TRBV28 to TRBJ1-5; 9 bases agree with TRBD1. J was trimmed by 5 bases and V by 4 bases; bases with no gene match: 6. The CDR3 extends over 15 amino acids. Germline V gene sequence: CDR1 MDHEN, CDR2 SYDVKM. DNA for the CDR3: TGTGCCAGCAGTTCCGGACAGGGGACGCATCAGCCCCAGCATTTT. This sequence encodes CASSSGQGTHQPQHF.